The 3 T cell receptor beta chains below come from one sample, sequenced in a study of cytomegalovirus exposure and HLA in healthy donors. Researchers ran the PCR with 60 Vbeta and 13 Jbeta primers. Assay: immunoSEQ multiplex PCR; the TCRdb copy retains only in-frame clones and omits some. The ten most abundant clones cover about 4.2% of a sample with around 74,000 clones. The specimen was PBMCs. Source of these receptors: a man in his thirties or forties in good health and CMV-seronegative.

The chain combines TRBV15 with TRBJ1-2; tentatively, D is TRBD1 (5 bases). Germline V gene data show CDR1 as LNHNV and CDR2 as YYDKDF (reference sequence). V lost 1 base, J lost 8 bases, and 17 bases lay in between. This CDR3 spans 15 amino acids. The CDR3 sequence is CATSRGRVQVDGYTF. DNA of the CDR3: TGTGCCACCAGCAGAGGGAGGGTACAGGTCGACGGCTACACCTTC.

The chain couples TRBV6-1 to TRBJ1-5; TRBD1 matches at 8 bases. V shed 2 bases, J shed 5 bases, and the junction held 2 bases outside the gene matches. Germline V gene sequence: CDR1 MNHNS, CDR2 SASEGT. The CDR3 sequence is 14 residues long. The CDR3 region is CASSEQGAHQPQHF. The CDR3 region has the DNA TGTGCCAGCAGTGAACAGGGGGCGCATCAGCCCCAGCATTTT.

Written as DNA, the CDR3 is TGTGCCAGCAGCCTACTAGCGGGGGGGCCCCGTGATACGCAGTATTTT. Encoded protein: CASSLLAGGPRDTQYF. The chain links TRBV2 to TRBJ2-3; 13 bases are shared with TRBD2. This CDR3 region has 16 residues. Trimming cost V 6 bases and J 6 bases; bases outside gene matches: 9. The V gene's germline CDR1 is SNHLY and CDR2 FYNNEI.